This entry lists 24 T cell receptor beta chains sequenced from one sample in a study of OX40 agonist ivuxolimab in advanced cancers. Generated by immunoSEQ multiplex PCR, the TCRdb table keeps only in-frame clones and is missing some. The data hold about 34,000 clones, with around 90% observed a single time. Sequencing used CD4+ or CD8+ T cells sorted from blood, obtained in a trial of the OX40 agonist ivuxolimab. The source is an adult with an advanced solid tumor such as melanoma, head and neck, liver or kidney cancer.

This chain connects TRBV11-2 to TRBJ2-7; 8 bases are shared with TRBD1. The CDR3 has 17 amino acids. CDR1 and CDR2 (germline): SGHAT, FQNNGV. The junction had 9 bases not matched to a gene; V was cut back by 0 bases and J by 2 bases. The CDR3 nucleotides read TGTGCCAGCAGCTTAGATGCCCCGGACAGGGCGGCCTACGAGCAGTACTTC. Translated: CASSLDAPDRAAYEQYF.

The chain is built from TRBV7-2 and TRBJ1-3; TRBD1 aligns across 11 bases. This CDR3 contains 17 residues. Germline lookup yields CDR1 SGHTA and CDR2 FQGNSA. After removal of 1 base from V and 0 bases from J, the junction contained 2 bases not matched to a gene. In DNA form, the CDR3 reads TGTGCCAGCAGCTTAGGAGGGACAGGGGGCTCTGGAAACACCATATATTTT. This encodes CASSLGGTGGSGNTIYF.

The V call is TRBV28, the J call TRBJ2-3, with a weak D call TRBD2 (5 bases). The CDR3 has 13 amino acids. The V end lost 8 bases, the J end lost 7 bases, and 16 bases lay between the germline ends. The germline V gene has CDR1 MDHEN and CDR2 SYDVKM. The CDR3 DNA is TGTGCCAGCTTCGCGGGCCTCGGGTATACGCAGTATTTT. Protein product: CASFAGLGYTQYF.

The rearrangement uses TRBV2 and TRBJ1-2; possibly TRBD1 for D (6 bases). In germline, CDR1 is SNHLY, CDR2 FYNNEI. The CDR3 spans 14 residues. V gave up 9 bases and J gave up 1 base, with 15 bases separating them. The CDR3 is CARTLRTDNYGYTF. CDR3 DNA: TGTGCCAGGACATTAAGGACAGATAACTATGGCTACACCTTC. Full variable domain (outside the CDR3, taken from reference TRBV2 and TRBJ1-2): EPEVTQTPSHQVTQMGQEVILRCVPISNHLYFYWYRQILGQKVEFLVSFYNNEISEKSEIFDDQFSVERPDGSNFTLKIRSTKLEDSAMYFCARTLRTDNYGYTFGSGTRLTVV.

The gene calls are TRBV4-1 and TRBJ1-4; unclear D gene. The germline V gene encodes CDR1 MGHRA and CDR2 YSYEKL. This CDR3 has 16 residues. The V end was cut by 1 base, the J end by 3 bases, with 12 bases between. The CDR3 sequence is CASSQAWTDSNEKLFF. The CDR3 DNA sequence: TGCGCCAGCAGCCAAGCTTGGACGGACTCTAATGAAAAACTGTTTTTT.

V is TRBV11-2 and J is TRBJ2-7; TRBD1 or TRBD2 may be the D gene (6 bases each). This CDR3 has 18 residues. Germline V gene data show CDR1 as SGHAT and CDR2 as FQNNGV. Trimming took 1 base from V and 3 from J, leaving 22 bases between them. Here the CDR3 reads CASSLGLGLTTGHYEQYF. In nucleotides, the CDR3 is TGTGCCAGCAGCTTAGGTTTGGGACTCACGACGGGACACTACGAGCAGTACTTC.

The CDR3 reads CAWSRTANTEAFF. In DNA form, the CDR3 reads TGTGCCTGGAGTCGTACAGCAAACACTGAAGCTTTCTTT. The chain couples TRBV30 to TRBJ1-1; D is unresolved. CDR1 is GTSNPN, CDR2 SVGIG, per germline (reference sequence). The CDR3 has 13 amino acids. The V and J ends lost 2 bases and 2 bases respectively, with 9 bases between them.

CDR3 protein: CASSYQRTSGRPQYF. The CDR3 DNA reads as TGTGCCAGCAGTTACCAGCGGACTAGCGGGAGGCCGCAGTATTTT. This chain connects TRBV6-5 to TRBJ2-3; 14 nucleotides agree with TRBD2. Losses at the gene ends were 2 bases for V and 10 bases for J; bases not matched to a gene: 5. The CDR3 totals 15 residues. The V gene's germline CDR1 is MNHEY and CDR2 SVGAGI.

This chain connects TRBV28 to TRBJ2-7; 8 bases are shared with TRBD1. From germline, CDR1 is MDHEN and CDR2 SYDVKM. The CDR3 sequence is 14 residues long. The J segment lost 3 bases and the V segment lost 1 base, leaving 2 bases of the junction unmatched. The CDR3 DNA is TGTGCCAGCAGTTTATCTGGACAGGGCTACGAGCAGTACTTC. It is translated as CASSLSGQGYEQYF.

The genes are TRBV6-1 and TRBJ1-4; D is perhaps TRBD1 (6 bases). CDR3 length equals 14 residues. The V and J ends lost 8 bases and 8 bases respectively, with 18 bases between them. The germline CDR1 and CDR2 sequences are MNHNS and SASEGT. The CDR3 reads CASGLTGIAEKLFF. The CDR3 DNA sequence: TGTGCCAGCGGACTGACAGGCATTGCAGAAAAACTGTTTTTT.

There are a few counts of this clone. V is TRBV27 and J is TRBJ2-5; 8 bases agree with TRBD1. The J segment lost 11 bases and the V segment lost 5 bases, leaving 10 bases of the junction unmatched. This CDR3 spans 13 amino acids. Germline-derived CDR1 and CDR2 are MNHEY and SMNVEV (reference sequence). The CDR3 coding sequence is TGTGCCAGCAGTCGCGGACAGGGCCTATCGCAGTACTTC. Protein sequence: CASSRGQGLSQYF.

This chain connects TRBV4-2 to TRBJ2-7; D gene uncertain. The germline gives CDR1 LGHNA, CDR2 YNFKEQ. The V end was cut by 1 base, the J end by 2 bases, with 15 bases between. The CDR3 is made up of 16 amino acids. The CDR3 DNA sequence: TGTGCCAGCAGCCAAGCCTCTTTGGGGATAACCTACGAGCAGTACTTC. It codes for CASSQASLGITYEQYF.

This chain connects TRBV6-1 to TRBJ1-2, with D possibly TRBD1 on 6 matching bases. Germline V gene lookup returns CDR1 MNHNS and CDR2 SASEGT. Trimming left V 4 bases short and J 3 bases short, with 6 bases between. This CDR3 has 12 amino acids. In DNA form, the CDR3 reads TGTGCCAGCAGTGCAGGGGACTATGGCTACACCTTC. Translation: CASSAGDYGYTF.

The chain carries TRBV28 and TRBJ1-2; possibly TRBD1 for D (5 bases). This CDR3 has 14 amino acids. Germline CDR1 MDHEN, CDR2 SYDVKM. The V gene lost 3 bases and the J gene lost 0 bases, with 8 bases spanning the gap. This CDR3 is CASSFGGANYGYTF. The DNA for the CDR3 is TGTGCCAGCAGTTTCGGGGGAGCTAACTATGGCTACACCTTC.

The chain has TRBV18 and TRBJ2-3, with 9 bases identical to TRBD2. The CDR3 sequence is 14 residues long. J gave up 3 bases and V 5 bases, and 3 bases lay outside the gene matches. CDR1 is KGHSH, CDR2 LQKENI, per germline. CDR3 in DNA: TGTGCCAGCTCAAGACTAGCGGTAACAGATACGCAGTATTTT. Encoded protein: CASSRLAVTDTQYF.

The rearrangement uses TRBV2 and TRBJ2-3, with 7 nucleotides matching TRBD2. The ends lost 2 bases at V and 6 bases at J; junction bases unmatched: 11. This CDR3 contains 16 residues. Germline assignment: CDR1 SNHLY and CDR2 FYNNEI. The CDR3, as DNA: TGTGCCAGCAGTGAACTCTCACTAGCGTCTAAGGATACGCAGTATTTT. This gives the protein CASSELSLASKDTQYF.

The chain carries TRBV7-9 and TRBJ2-7, with D maybe TRBD1 (6 bases). Trimming shortened V by 5 bases and J by 3 bases, and 20 bases separated the two germline ends. Germline CDR1 SEHNR, CDR2 FQNEAQ (reference sequence). CDR3 length equals 16 residues. The CDR3 is CASSPDLAGAFYEQYF. DNA for the CDR3: TGTGCCAGCAGCCCCGACTTGGCAGGGGCATTCTACGAGCAGTACTTC.

The CDR3 DNA reads TGTGCCAGCTCACCGCGGACAGGGGGAGAAGATACGCAGTATTTT. Translating it yields CASSPRTGGEDTQYF. V usage is TRBV18 and J usage is TRBJ2-3, with 10 bases fitting TRBD1. The CDR3 totals 15 residues. Germline V gene sequence: CDR1 KGHSH, CDR2 LQKENI. After removal of 3 bases from V and 5 bases from J, the junction contained 5 bases not matched to a gene.

The chain employs TRBV9 and TRBJ2-7, with 9 bases matching TRBD1. V lost 2 bases to trimming and J lost 5 bases; unmatched junction nucleotides: 11. CDR3 length: 16 amino acids. Germline CDR1 and CDR2: SGDLS and YYNGEE. CDR3 protein: CASSVGQGLGAHEQYF. In DNA form, the CDR3 reads TGTGCCAGCAGCGTCGGACAGGGGTTAGGGGCCCACGAGCAGTACTTC.

The rearrangement joins TRBV2 to TRBJ2-5; 13 bases match TRBD2. The CDR3 runs 17 residues. Germline V gene data show CDR1 as SNHLY and CDR2 as FYNNEI. The V gene end was trimmed by 1 base and the J gene end by 5 bases; junction bases not matched to a gene: 7. The CDR3 DNA reads as TGTGCCAGCAGTGAAGGTCGGACTAGCGGGAGTACGGAGACCCAGTACTTC. It codes for CASSEGRTSGSTETQYF.

The V gene is TRBV12-5, the J gene TRBJ2-1; 13 bases map to TRBD2. This CDR3 contains 17 residues. The V gene end was trimmed by 3 bases and the J gene end by 7 bases; junction bases not matched to a gene: 9. Germline CDR1 is LGHNT and CDR2 is FRNRAP. CDR3: CASGFAGTSGISNEQFF. As DNA, the CDR3 is TGTGCTAGTGGTTTTGCCGGGACTAGCGGGATTAGTAATGAGCAGTTCTTC.

The V and J genes are TRBV19 and TRBJ2-3; TRBD2 might be the D (6 bases). Germline assignment: CDR1 LNHDA and CDR2 SQIVND (reference sequence). The CDR3 is made up of 15 amino acids. V was shortened by 7 bases and J by 1 base, with 15 bases between the two germline ends. The CDR3 loop reads CASTLGGVGTDTQYF. The DNA for the CDR3 is TGTGCCAGTACCCTGGGGGGAGTCGGCACAGATACGCAGTATTTT.

V gene TRBV5-4 combines with J gene TRBJ2-1; TRBD1 or TRBD2 may be the D gene (6 bases each). CDR3 size: 15 residues. Germline V gene data show CDR1 as SGHNT and CDR2 as YYREEE (reference sequence). Trimming took 2 bases from V and 0 from J, leaving 9 bases between them. DNA of the CDR3: TGTGCCAGCAGCTTCGAGGGGGGCTCCTACAATGAGCAGTTCTTC. This sequence encodes CASSFEGGSYNEQFF.

This clone was picked up one time. V usage is TRBV4-1 and J usage is TRBJ2-1; 12 bases are shared with TRBD2. Unmatched junction bases numbered 7, after V lost 0 bases and J lost 4 bases. Germline V gene lookup returns CDR1 MGHRA and CDR2 YSYEKL. CDR3 length equals 18 residues. The CDR3 loop is CASSQDFRTSGAYNEQFF. DNA for the CDR3: TGCGCCAGCAGCCAAGATTTTAGGACTAGCGGGGCATACAATGAGCAGTTCTTC.